Reported below is one T cell receptor beta chain. Its matching antigen is unknown. The CDR3 runs to 16 residues. With 0 bases clipped from V and 4 bases from J, the junction kept 6 bases outside the gene matches. These data belong to a study of cytomegalovirus exposure and HLA in healthy donors. Broader study findings: Investigators reported over 150 TCR beta chains as tied to cytomegalovirus.

PCR used 60 Vbeta primers and 13 Jbeta primers. This table comes from immunoSEQ multiplex PCR, and its TCRdb copy is limited to in-frame clones, with some not included. The sample consists of about 190,000 clones, over 60% of them appearing once. The source of this sequence is a man aged 25-45 years in good health and CMV-seropositive. Sequencing was carried out using PBMCs. The rearrangement uses TRBV23-1 and TRBJ2-7; 10 bases are a match to TRBD1. TRBV23-1 is classed as an ORF, of uncertain function. The CDR3 sequence is CASSQSKDRGRYEQYF. In DNA form, the CDR3 reads TGCGCCAGCAGTCAATCCAAGGACAGGGGGAGATACGAGCAGTACTTC.